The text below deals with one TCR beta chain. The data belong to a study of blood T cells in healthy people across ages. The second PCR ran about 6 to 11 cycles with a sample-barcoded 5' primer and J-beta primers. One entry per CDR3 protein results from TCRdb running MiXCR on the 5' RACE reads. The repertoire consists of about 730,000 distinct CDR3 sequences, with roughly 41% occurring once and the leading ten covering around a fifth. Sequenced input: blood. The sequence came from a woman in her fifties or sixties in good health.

The CDR3 DNA is TGTGCCAGCAGTTTTTTGACTAGCGGGGTTCGAGGGGAGACCCAGTACTTC. Encoded protein: CASSFLTSGVRGETQYF. This chain joins TRBV28 and TRBJ2-5; 11 nucleotides line up with TRBD2. The CDR3 extends over 17 amino acids. Losses at the gene ends were 3 bases for V and 5 bases for J; bases not matched to a gene: 11. Germline-derived CDR1 and CDR2 are MDHEN and SYDVKM.